This TCR beta chain came from a study of blood T cell repertoires in COVID-19. Study-wide context: Whether acute or convalescent, the COVID-19 samples came from the United States, Italy and Spain. Sources were T cells, B-cell-depleted T cells, or PBMCs; the material itself was cDNA or gDNA.

Recruited during active infection, patients (from Seattle) were subsequently followed longitudinally. In the source study's methods: The assay estimated nucleated cells by amplifying reference gene primers. Sequencing was performed with immunoSEQ multiplex PCR; in TCRdb, only in-frame clones are kept and a portion is missing. That table furnishes V, J and clone size, whereas the DNA furnished D and trimming. The data contain approximately 270,000 clones, 88% of them singletons. The germline V gene encodes CDR1 SQVTM and CDR2 ANQGSEA. Trimming took 4 bases from V and 3 from J, leaving 20 bases between them. CDR3 size: 16 residues. The table lists this clone with a count of one.

This chain connects TRBV29-1 to TRBJ2-3; D possibly corresponds to TRBD1 (5 bases). Sequenced material: peripheral blood. The TCR comes from a woman under 40 with COVID-19, enrolled during active disease. CDR3 region: CSVGSPRGPVTDTQYF. The CDR3 coding sequence is TGCAGCGTTGGTTCCCCTAGGGGTCCGGTTACAGATACGCAGTATTTT.